These 17 T cell receptor beta chains originate from one sample sequenced in a study of cytomegalovirus exposure and HLA in healthy donors. Vbeta (60) and Jbeta (13) primers were used in the PCR. Produced via immunoSEQ multiplex PCR; TCRdb's table is partial and in-frame only. The table shows some 140,000 clones, with 80% occurring only once. The sequenced sample consisted of PBMCs. The receptors come from a man aged 25-45 years in good health and CMV-seronegative.

The chain carries TRBV7-9 and TRBJ2-3; TRBD2 matches at 10 bases. The ends lost 4 bases at V and 2 bases at J; junction bases unmatched: 9. CDR1 and CDR2 from the germline V gene are SEHNR and FQNEAQ (reference sequence). This CDR3 is built from 17 residues. CDR3 residues: CASSSPMLAGATDTQYF. CDR3 nucleotide sequence: TGTGCCAGCAGCTCCCCTATGCTAGCGGGAGCCACAGATACGCAGTATTTT.

This chain uses TRBV28 with TRBJ1-2; D may be TRBD1 (5 bases). The CDR3 is 13 amino acids. CDR1 MDHEN and CDR2 SYDVKM come from the germline V gene. The V gene lost 2 bases and the J gene lost 6 bases, with 10 bases spanning the gap. The CDR3 is CASSLARVDGYTF. CDR3 nucleotides: TGTGCCAGCAGTTTAGCCAGGGTTGATGGCTACACCTTC.

The chain combines TRBV19 with TRBJ2-7, with 7 nucleotides matching TRBD1. This CDR3 has 15 amino acids. The trim removed 4 bases at V and 6 bases at J, leaving 12 bases unmatched. Germline V gene lookup returns CDR1 LNHDA and CDR2 SQIVND (reference sequence). The CDR3: CASSKWDSTVSEQYF. The CDR3 nucleotides are TGTGCCAGTAGTAAATGGGACAGTACTGTATCCGAGCAGTACTTC.

The CDR3 here is CASSIGQGRNTDTQYF. The CDR3 nucleotides are TGTGCCAGTAGTATAGGCCAGGGGCGAAACACAGATACGCAGTATTTT. The rearrangement links TRBV19 to TRBJ2-3; possibly TRBD1 for D (6 bases). This CDR3 has 16 residues. Trimming removed 1 base from V and 2 bases from J, with 13 bases in between. CDR1 and CDR2 (germline): LNHDA, SQIVND (reference sequence).

The chain carries TRBV30 and TRBJ2-4; 11 positions match TRBD2. V dropped 6 bases and J dropped 0; count of bases not matched to a gene: 1. Germline values: CDR1 GTSNPN, CDR2 SVGIG (reference sequence). This CDR3 has 14 residues. CDR3 in DNA: TGTGCCTGCGGGACTAGCGGAGCCAAAAACATTCAGTACTTC. Its translation: CACGTSGAKNIQYF.

The gene calls are TRBV15 and TRBJ2-3, with 12 bases aligning to TRBD2. This CDR3 has 14 residues. Trimming removed 8 bases from V and 2 bases from J; junction bases left unmatched: 2. Germline assignment: CDR1 LNHNV and CDR2 YYDKDF (reference sequence). The CDR3 coding sequence is TGTGCCACCGGACTAGCGGGATACACAGATACGCAGTATTTT. Amino acids: CATGLAGYTDTQYF.

DNA of the CDR3: TGCAGCGTTGACAGGGGCGGAGAGCGCGCTGAAGCTTTCTTT. Translated: CSVDRGGERAEAFF. This sequence joins TRBV29-1 and TRBJ1-1, with D possibly TRBD1 on 6 matching bases. The length of the CDR3 is 14 residues. Trimming took 3 bases from V and 6 from J, leaving 17 bases between them. CDR1 and CDR2 (germline): SQVTM, ANQGSEA.

The chain joins TRBV9 to TRBJ1-1; D is perhaps TRBD1 (6 bases). The CDR3 has 13 residues. Germline lookup yields CDR1 SGDLS and CDR2 YYNGEE. V dropped 3 bases and J dropped 5 bases, with 11 bases sitting between them. The CDR3 loop is CASSEGGGTEAFF. The DNA of the CDR3 is TGTGCCAGCAGCGAGGGGGGGGGTACTGAAGCTTTCTTT.

This rearrangement joins TRBV5-4 to TRBJ2-3; TRBD2 matches at 13 bases. CDR3 length: 14 amino acids. CDR1 and CDR2 from the germline V gene are SGHNT and YYREEE (reference sequence). V trimming: 8 bases; J trimming: 6 bases; junction bases outside the gene matches: 6. The CDR3 is CASWTSGSSDTQYF. The CDR3 DNA is TGTGCCAGTTGGACTAGCGGGAGTTCCGATACGCAGTATTTT. The complete variable domain, with remaining parts taken from reference TRBV5-4 and TRBJ2-3, reads ETGVTQSPTHLIKTRGQQVTLRCSSQSGHNTVSWYQQALGQGPQFIFQYYREEENGRGNFPPRFSGLQFPNYSSELNVNALELDDSALYLCASWTSGSSDTQYFGPGTRLTVL.

The chain uses TRBV19 and TRBJ2-1; D is perhaps TRBD2 (6 bases). Between the trimmed V and J ends, which lost 1 base and 3 bases, there was a span of 10 bases. Per germline, CDR1 LNHDA and CDR2 SQIVND (reference sequence). The CDR3 length is 15 residues. CDR3 coding DNA: TGTGCCAGTAGTATAGTAGCGGAGTACTACAATGAGCAGTTCTTC. It codes for CASSIVAEYYNEQFF.

This chain uses TRBV5-8 with TRBJ2-1, with 10 bases matching TRBD1. Looked up from germline, CDR1 is SGHTS and CDR2 is YDEGEE. Trimming at V came to 3 bases and at J to 6 bases, leaving 9 bases not matched to a gene. The CDR3 has 16 amino acids. The CDR3 sequence: CASSWDRGDLSNEQFF. Here the CDR3 DNA reads TGTGCCAGCAGCTGGGACAGGGGCGATCTCTCCAATGAGCAGTTCTTC. The complete variable domain, with remaining parts taken from reference TRBV5-8 and TRBJ2-1, reads EAGVTQSPTHLIKTRGQQATLRCSPISGHTSVYWYQQALGLGLQFLLWYDEGEERNRGNFPPRFSGRQFPNYSSELNVNALELEDSALYLCASSWDRGDLSNEQFFGPGTRLTVL.

As concerns this clone: The same CDR3 also results from other DNA sequences found in this sample. The chain carries TRBV30 and TRBJ1-5; TRBD1 is a possible D gene (5 bases). V was pared by 1 base and J by 4 bases, with 8 bases between. This CDR3 has 13 residues. Germline values: CDR1 GTSNPN, CDR2 SVGIG (reference sequence). Here the CDR3 DNA reads TGTGCCTGGAGTGGGGGGGGTAATCAGCCCCAGCATTTT. Translating it yields CAWSGGGNQPQHF.

V gene TRBV4-2 combines with J gene TRBJ1-2; D is undetermined. The CDR3 sequence is 14 residues long. Trimming cost V 1 base and J 4 bases, with 10 bases left between them. Germline V gene sequence: CDR1 LGHNA, CDR2 YNFKEQ. The CDR3 nucleotides are TGTGCCAGCAGCCAAGGTTCAGGCTCCTATGGCTACACCTTC. Encoded protein: CASSQGSGSYGYTF.

DNA for the CDR3: TGTGCCAGCTCACCCAGTCAAACAGGGCCCTATGGCTACACCTTC. It specifies CASSPSQTGPYGYTF. The chain is built from TRBV18 and TRBJ1-2, with D possibly being TRBD1 (6 bases). The CDR3 is 15 residues long. Germline CDR1 and CDR2: KGHSH and LQKENI. Trimming stripped 3 bases from V and 4 bases from J, with 15 bases between.

This chain links TRBV5-1 with TRBJ2-5; 14 bases line up with TRBD2. V trimming: 4 bases; J trimming: 4 bases; junction bases outside the gene matches: 6. CDR1 and CDR2 (germline): SGHRS, YFSETQ. CDR3 length equals 16 residues. CDR3 DNA: TGCGCCAGCAGCCGGGGACTAGCGGGAGTCGGAGAGACCCAGTACTTC. This sequence encodes CASSRGLAGVGETQYF. The whole variable domain, filled in from reference TRBV5-1 and TRBJ2-5, reads KAGVTQTPRYLIKTRGQQVTLSCSPISGHRSVSWYQQTPGQGLQFLFEYFSETQRNKGNFPGRFSGRQFSNSRSEMNVSTLELGDSALYLCASSRGLAGVGETQYFGPGTRLLVL.

The chain employs TRBV9 and TRBJ1-1; D remains unclear. V was cut by 0 bases and J by 4 bases, with 10 bases left in between. The V gene's germline CDR1 is SGDLS and CDR2 YYNGEE. The CDR3 length is 14 residues. The CDR3 region has the DNA TGTGCCAGCAGCGTAGGAGGTTCCGGCACTGAAGCTTTCTTT. It yields the protein CASSVGGSGTEAFF.

The chain has TRBV27 and TRBJ2-1; the D is unclear. V shed 5 bases and J shed 2 bases, with 13 bases lying between them. Germline V CDR1 and CDR2: MNHEY, SMNVEV (reference sequence). The CDR3 sequence is 15 residues long. The CDR3 is CASSTNKDPYNEQFF. DNA for the CDR3: TGTGCCAGCAGTACTAACAAGGATCCCTACAATGAGCAGTTCTTC.